This T cell receptor beta chain was recorded in a study of blood T cell repertoires in COVID-19. Whole-study context: COVID-19 samples collected from the United States, Italy and Spain covered acute and convalescent phases. From T cells, B-cell-depleted T cells, or PBMCs came the material, which was cDNA or gDNA.

This clone was seen just once. In the original analysis: Reference gene primer amplification in the assay estimated nucleated cell counts. Assay: immunoSEQ multiplex PCR; the TCRdb copy retains only in-frame clones and omits some. The DNA was the basis for D and trimming; V, J and clone size are from that table. Of 270,000 or so clones listed, about 89% are singletons. V lost 5 bases and J lost 7; bases outside the gene matches: 12. Germline V lookup: CDR1 MDHEN, CDR2 SYDVKM. The CDR3 is 17 residues long. The V and J genes are TRBV28 and TRBJ1-4; 11 nucleotides line up with TRBD1. Sequenced input: peripheral blood. This sequence originates from a man aged 40-49 years with acute or convalescent COVID-19. CDR3 amino acids: CASSPSSGQGAGEKLFF. CDR3 sequence (DNA): TGTGCCAGCAGTCCATCATCCGGACAGGGGGCTGGTGAAAAACTGTTTTTT.